The entry that follows covers one T cell receptor (beta chain) sequence. This sample was included in a study of T cell changes during pregnancy in multiple sclerosis. Profiling relied on immunoSEQ multiplex PCR, and the TCRdb table lists in-frame clones only, not all of them. The sample carries roughly 99,000 clones, about 90% recorded once. There are 15 residues in the CDR3. Between the trimmed V and J ends, which lost 1 base and 4 bases, there was a span of 13 bases. Germline V gene sequence: CDR1 SGHVS, CDR2 FNYEAQ. The receptor was isolated from a female donor in good health, enrolled as a control in a pregnancy study. The chain joins TRBV7-6 to TRBJ1-2, with D possibly being TRBD1 (5 bases). Sequences were derived from peripheral blood, sampled in the third trimester of pregnancy. Here the CDR3 reads CASSLGEGATYGYTF. The CDR3 DNA follows: TGTGCCAGCAGCTTAGGCGAAGGGGCCACCTATGGCTACACCTTC.